This T cell receptor beta chain was profiled in a study of OX40 agonist ivuxolimab in advanced cancers. Study-wide background: Every patient in dose escalation had hepatocellular carcinoma, melanoma, renal cell or head and neck cancer. Prior therapy, whether anti-PD-1, anti-PD-L1 or anti-CTLA-4, was allowed, and more than 35% had some.

Sequencing was performed with immunoSEQ multiplex PCR; in TCRdb, only in-frame clones are kept and a portion is missing. The sample has 45,000 to 60,000 clones; about 93% are singletons. About this clone itself: Its antigen is as yet unknown.

Notes on the study in general: Among T cells, CD8+ cells averaged more expanded clones than CD4+ cells. Within 6 weeks, CD4+ and CD8+ blood T cells expanded clonally at 0.1 to 3.0 mg/kg.

The CDR3 length is 12 residues. Germline V CDR1 and CDR2: SGDLS, YYNGEE. Trimming removed 3 bases from V and 6 bases from J, with 9 bases in between. Sequences were derived from CD4+ or CD8+ T cells sorted from blood, sampled in a trial of the OX40 agonist ivuxolimab. V usage is TRBV9 and J usage is TRBJ1-2; D ambiguous. The sequence was collected from an adult with an advanced solid tumor such as melanoma, head and neck, liver or kidney cancer. The CDR3 sequence is CASSGSLDGYTF. The DNA of the CDR3 is TGTGCCAGCAGCGGATCTTTGGATGGCTACACCTTC.